This T cell receptor beta chain was recorded in a study of blood T cells in healthy people across ages. Study conclusions and caveats: CMV status of donors was not determined, possibly confounding expanded clonotype changes. Observed TCR beta diversity per million T cells went down as age went up. This fall followed a roughly linear course with age.

Germline values: CDR1 MNHEY, CDR2 SVGAGI. Trimming took off 5 bases at V and 6 bases at J, with 14 bases between the two ends. The CDR3 length is 14 residues. Primed by a sample-barcoded 5' primer and a J-beta primer mix, a second PCR proceeded for about 6 to 12 cycles. Via MiXCR, TCRdb re-called the 5' RACE reads, giving one row per CDR3 protein. Of roughly 1.6 million distinct CDR3 sequences in the sample, about 32% were seen once. On this clonotype itself: Its antigen is as yet unknown.

The individuals who served as donors were healthy Caucasians living in Russia, aged roughly 6 to 90. The receptor was isolated from a woman aged 25 to 39 in good health. Sequencing was carried out using blood. This sequence joins TRBV6-5 and TRBJ1-5, with D perhaps matching TRBD1 (6 bases). The CDR3: CASSPGQPPQPQHF. The CDR3 DNA is TGTGCCAGCAGTCCCGGACAGCCTCCTCAGCCCCAGCATTTT.